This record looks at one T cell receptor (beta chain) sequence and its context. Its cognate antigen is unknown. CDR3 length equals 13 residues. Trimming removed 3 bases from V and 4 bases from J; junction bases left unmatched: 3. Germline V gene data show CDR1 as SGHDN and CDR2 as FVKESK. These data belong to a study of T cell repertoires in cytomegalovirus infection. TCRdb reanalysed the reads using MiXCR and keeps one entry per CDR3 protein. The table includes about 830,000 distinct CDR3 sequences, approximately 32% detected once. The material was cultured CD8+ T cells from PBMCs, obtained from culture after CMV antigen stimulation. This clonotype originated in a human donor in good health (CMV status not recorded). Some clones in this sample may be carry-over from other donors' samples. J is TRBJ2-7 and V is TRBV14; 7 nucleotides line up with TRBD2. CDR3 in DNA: TGTGCCAGCAGCCATCCTAGCGGATACGAGCAGTACTTC. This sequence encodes CASSHPSGYEQYF. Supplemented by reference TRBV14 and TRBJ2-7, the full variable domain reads EAGVTQFPSHSVIEKGQTVTLRCDPISGHDNLYWYRRVMGKEIKFLLHFVKESKQDESGMPNNRFLAERTGGTYSTLKVQPAELEDSGVYFCASSHPSGYEQYFGPGTRLTVT.